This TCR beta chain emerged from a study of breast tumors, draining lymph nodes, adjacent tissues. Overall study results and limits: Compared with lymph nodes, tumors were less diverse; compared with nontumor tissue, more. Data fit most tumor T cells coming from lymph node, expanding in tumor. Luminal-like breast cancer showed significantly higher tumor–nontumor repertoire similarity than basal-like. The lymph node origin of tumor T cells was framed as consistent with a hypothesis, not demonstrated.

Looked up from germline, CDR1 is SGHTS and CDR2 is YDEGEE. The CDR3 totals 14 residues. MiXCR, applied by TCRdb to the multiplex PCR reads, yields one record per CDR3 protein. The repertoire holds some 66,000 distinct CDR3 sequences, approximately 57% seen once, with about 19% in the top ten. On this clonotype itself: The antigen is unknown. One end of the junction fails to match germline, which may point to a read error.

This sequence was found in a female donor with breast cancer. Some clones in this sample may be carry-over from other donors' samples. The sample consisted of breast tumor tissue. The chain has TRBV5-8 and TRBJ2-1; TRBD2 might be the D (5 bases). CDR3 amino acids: CASSSRGPYNGQFF. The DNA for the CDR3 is TGTGCCAGCAGCTCCCGGGGTCCCTACAATGGGCAGTTCTTC.